This T cell receptor beta chain was identified during a study of regulatory T cells in long-lasting Graves disease (dated by TCRdb to about 2021). Turning to the overall study: Patients with newly diagnosed Graves' disease had been on antithyroid drugs for under 3 months. The study was conducted in China and was registered as a clinical trial. This study used TCR sequencing and RNA sequencing of peripheral blood to compare persistent Graves' disease patients against newly diagnosed Graves' disease patients. TCR sequencing covered some 13 persistent and roughly 20 newly diagnosed Graves' disease patients, some 35 samples in total. The paper as a whole reports these results and caveats: Lower TCR Shannon entropy and fewer highly expanded clones were observed in persistent Graves' disease patients than in newly diagnosed patients, which suggested clonal expansion. Only peripheral blood was studied, because thyroid tissue, the primary lesion, was inaccessible. The authors noted that the small sample size was a limitation that may lower accuracy. TRBV28, TRBJ1-2 and TRBJ2-5 were preferentially used in persistent disease, while TRBV20-1 and TRBJ2-1 were favored in newly diagnosed disease. Sequencing and analysis were restricted to the TCR beta chain. Persistent patients shared more public clonotypes among themselves (roughly 2,700) than newly diagnosed patients did (approximately 900).

The table lists this clonotype with many counts. The clone's antigen remains unknown. No quality values exist for individual bases; no much larger clone is one base distant. The sample's time point label, in plain terms: newly diagnosed GD, antithyroid drugs for less than 3 months. For both TCR sequencing and RNA sequencing, RNA was extracted from PBMCs using TRIzol. The diagnosis of Graves' disease was made according to American Thyroid Association guidelines. Patients were recruited from an endocrinology department in Xi'an, China. From each patient, 7.5 to 10 milliliters of peripheral blood was collected into an EDTA anticoagulant tube. PBMCs were isolated by Ficoll Paque Plus density gradient separation without further T cell sorting. An Agilent 2100 Bioanalyzer and agarose gel were used to check RNA quality, and a NanoDrop 2000 was used to measure RNA concentration. Library construction relied on multiplex PCR. Instrument on record: Illumina HiSeq 4000. TCR beta libraries were built with iRepertoire HTBI primers and Arm-PCR amplification of CDR3 regions. Before sequencing, the PCR products went through gel purification. The authors processed their data as follows. A total of fewer than 65 TRBV and 14 TRBJ segments were identified across samples and were used for gene usage analysis of CDR3 amino acid clonotypes. COPE and FqMerger were used to merge the filtered high-quality paired reads into contigs. BLAST was used to align contigs to the IMGT TRBV, TRBD and TRBJ reference genes, and CDR3 was defined following IMGT. Highly expanded clones were defined as clonotypes with a frequency above 0.1%. Shannon entropy was used to measure repertoire diversity, and the Gini coefficient was used to measure V-J evenness. Clonotypes shared by more than one individual were considered public. Starting from the raw public reads, TCRdb applied fastp trimming at Q25, assembled clones with MiXCR and retained in-frame beta chains. Each CDR3 protein appears once, grouped with its most common genes and DNA. V and J calls and clone size were set by TCRdb, not the authors. In all, the sample holds about 220,000 distinct CDR3 sequences, and roughly a fifth of those were seen once. The ten largest clones capture roughly 12% of the sample.

The CDR3 runs 12 amino acids, cysteine and phenylalanine included. CDR3 DNA only is kept here, 36 bases in frame from base 1. A distance of 9 bases separates the germline ends of V and J, which lose 7 bases and 2 bases respectively. CDR1 SGHRS and CDR2 YFSETQ are derived from the germline V gene. These same data were also listed under a study on T cells in Graves' hyperthyroidism and ophthalmopathy. The second study's authors report: Stable Graves' hyperthyroidism was defined as no progression to ophthalmopathy during 18 months of follow-up. The hyperthyroidism patients were between 18 and 65 years old and newly diagnosed, with a disease duration of less than 2 months. Exclusion was applied to patients with uncontrolled infections, other autoimmune diseases, pregnancy or lactation. Diagnoses relied on clinical symptoms, serum thyroxine and TRAb, thyroid ultrasound and orbital computed tomography. For the first round of RT-PCR on the TCR CDR3, the HTBI primer set was used together with the Qiagen OneStep RT-PCR kit. Most expanded thyroid clonotypes (frequency above 0.001) were also detected in blood, suggesting blood repertoires may reflect thyroid immune responses. Ophthalmopathy was separated from stable hyperthyroidism by a 13 V-J signature model, with around 90% sensitivity and 81% to 82% specificity obtained in cross-validation and 80%/75% obtained in testing. During validation, the model predicted progression to ophthalmopathy a median of approximately 7 months ahead of onset, with just under 71% sensitivity and almost 75% specificity. To identify TCR V-J signatures that set the groups apart, the researchers used a discovery cohort of 100 patients, made up of about 44 with Graves' ophthalmopathy and 55 to 65 with stable Graves' hyperthyroidism. Prospective prediction of ophthalmopathy was tested in an independent validation cohort of 18 to 20 hyperthyroidism patients and approximately 17 patients who later progressed to ophthalmopathy. The 75 to 100 discovery patients were randomly split 7:3 into training and test sets. In addition, the study compared T-cell repertoires in thyroid tissue and in blood from roughly 6 Graves' hyperthyroidism patients. After sampling, hyperthyroidism patients received methimazole starting at 30 mg daily, and ophthalmopathy patients received high-dose intravenous methylprednisolone. A second multiplex PCR round built the libraries, followed by size selection and purification. Paired-end sequencing of the libraries was performed with 100 bp reads on an Illumina HiSeq2000. SOAPnuke was used to process the raw data, removing reads that contained adapters or uncalled bases, had a mean Phred below 15, or lacked an exact match to the constant primer or identifier. High-quality paired reads were merged using COPE v1.2.5, and each unique nucleotide sequence was defined as a clonotype. MiTCR v1.1 was used to align clonotypes to the IMGT TRBV, TRBD and TRBJ reference segments. The analysis included only V-J combinations with a frequency above 0.0001, which together covered roughly 99% of the repertoires. A TCS score was defined as the ratio between F50 (clonal expansion) and ExV (chaos), using BLOSUM62-based TCRdist between CDR3 peptides within each V-J. Welch's t-statistics and random forest reduced roughly 540 V-J features to 10 to 15, which were used in a naive Bayes classifier (R e1071). Sample size was not statistically predetermined, and blinding of investigators to group allocation was not performed. TCR Vbeta CDR3 sequencing of roughly 140 peripheral blood samples (43 ophthalmopathy, 75 to 85 hyperthyroidism and roughly 17 progressor patients) is reported in the paper.

This clonotype originated in a woman in her 30s with Graves disease. Donor details come from another sample of the same person, matched by shared clones. Recombination joined TRBV5-1 with TRBJ2-5, with no confident D gene call. Source: peripheral blood mononuclear cells (PBMCs), taken at new diagnosis, from a patient treated with antithyroid drugs. The bases read TGCGCCAGCTCAACAGATCAAGAGACCCAGTACTTC. It specifies CASSTDQETQYF.